This is a list of T cell receptor beta chains from one sample in a study of post-analysis software for immune sequencing data. TCRdb analysed the PCR reads with MiXCR anew, one entry per CDR3 protein. The sample yields hundreds of thousands of distinct CDR3 sequences, roughly 30% seen once. Sequenced sample: blood. These receptor sequences come from a girl under 18 with multiple sclerosis. Each CDR3 is given with its conserved first and last residue. D genes are given only for firm matches. Clone size appears in some rows only: once, few, many, or a class for an expanded clone.

v_call	clone_size	j_call	d_call	cdr3_aa	cdr3_nt
TRBV3-1	few	TRBJ2-7	NA	CASSLTGTKGEQYF	TGTGCCAGCAGCTTAACCGGGACCAAGGGCGAGCAGTACTTC
TRBV7-2	many	TRBJ2-3	TRBD2	CASSLVAGGTDTQYF	TGTGCCAGCAGTCTCGTAGCGGGAGGCACAGATACGCAGTATTTT
TRBV6-1	NA	TRBJ1-5	NA	CASSPGGDPYSNQPQHF	TGTGCCAGCAGCCCCGGGGGGGACCCCTATAGCAATCAGCCCCAGCATTTT
TRBV28	NA	TRBJ1-1	NA	CASRPGRWAGVKAFF	TGTGCCAGCAGGCCGGGCCGCTGGGCCGGGGTGAAAGCTTTCTTT
TRBV20-1	few	TRBJ2-4	TRBD1	CRAPGQGASGGYF	TGCAGGGCGCCGGGACAGGGGGCCTCGGGTGGGTACTTC
TRBV12-3/TRBV12-4	NA	TRBJ1-3	NA	CASKEGFVGNTIYF	TGTGCCAGCAAGGAAGGGTTCGTCGGAAACACCATATATTTT
TRBV28	few	TRBJ2-1	NA	CASSPPGGVYNEQFF	TGTGCCAGCAGCCCCCCGGGGGGCGTTTACAATGAGCAGTTCTTC
TRBV12-3/TRBV12-4	NA	TRBJ2-5	TRBD2	CASSPGTSGRAGQETQYF	TGTGCCAGCAGTCCCGGGACTAGCGGGAGGGCCGGGCAAGAGACCCAGTACTTC
TRBV28	NA	TRBJ2-7	NA	CASSVSYRTDSYEQYF	TGTGCCAGCAGTGTATCATACCGGACGGACTCCTACGAGCAGTACTTC
TRBV7-2	NA	TRBJ2-7	TRBD2	CASSLASTSGRGSSYEQYF	TGTGCCAGCAGCTTAGCCTCCACTAGCGGGAGGGGGAGCTCCTACGAGCAGTACTTC
TRBV20-1	NA	TRBJ2-5	NA	CSARATSGYNNEQYF	TGCAGTGCTAGAGCTACCAGCGGGTATAACAATGAGCAGTACTTC
TRBV10-3	few	TRBJ2-7	TRBD1	CAMADRGGEQYF	TGTGCCATGGCGGACAGGGGTGGCGAGCAGTACTTC
TRBV7-2	once	TRBJ2-5	TRBD2	CASSSRRAGGQETQYF	TGTGCCAGCAGCTCCCGACGAGCGGGGGGCCAAGAGACCCAGTACTTC
TRBV3-1	NA	TRBJ2-3	NA	CASSHASEYTQYF	TGTGCCAGCAGCCACGCCAGCGAGTATACGCAGTATTTT
TRBV29-1	NA	TRBJ1-1	NA	CSVVTELNTEAFF	TGCAGCGTTGTGACAGAACTTAACACTGAAGCTTTCTTT
TRBV10-3	few	TRBJ2-5	NA	CAISPGAQETQYF	TGTGCCATCAGTCCGGGGGCCCAAGAGACCCAGTACTTC
TRBV7-2	NA	TRBJ1-1	TRBD1	CASRVWDRMNTEAFF	TGTGCCAGCAGAGTATGGGACAGGATGAACACTGAAGCTTTCTTT
TRBV5-8	few	TRBJ2-1	TRBD2	CASRPISGGSYNEQFF	TGTGCCAGCAGACCCATTAGCGGGGGCTCCTACAATGAGCAGTTCTTC
TRBV20-1	once	TRBJ1-2	NA	CSARAWGENYGYTF	TGCAGTGCTAGAGCGTGGGGAGAGAACTATGGCTACACCTTC
TRBV27	NA	TRBJ2-7	NA	CASSNTGLAPNYEQYF	TGTGCCAGCAGCAATACGGGGCTAGCACCCAACTACGAGCAGTACTTC
TRBV29-1	NA	TRBJ2-7	TRBD1	CSTRDRVVSYNEQYF	TGCAGCACCCGGGACAGGGTAGTTTCCTACAATGAGCAGTACTTC
TRBV7-9	NA	TRBJ1-2	NA	CASSVALAYGYTF	TGTGCCAGCAGCGTTGCACTCGCCTATGGCTACACCTTC
TRBV11-1	NA	TRBJ1-1	NA	CASEGQATEAFF	TGTGCCAGCGAGGGTCAGGCGACTGAAGCTTTCTTT
TRBV10-3	NA	TRBJ2-5	NA	CAISEDWPPLVQRGETQYF	TGTGCCATCAGTGAGGACTGGCCCCCTTTAGTCCAAAGGGGGGAGACCCAGTACTTC
TRBV20-1	NA	TRBJ2-3	TRBD2	CSASVGGVDTQYF	TGCAGTGCTAGTGTGGGGGGGGTCGATACGCAGTATTTT
TRBV9	few	TRBJ1-2	NA	CPSSVGGVPGRIGYTF	TGTCCCAGCAGCGTAGGAGGGGTCCCGGGCCGAATAGGCTACACCTTC
TRBV10-3	NA	TRBJ1-4	NA	CAIRPGLQGEKLFF	TGTGCCATCAGGCCGGGCCTTCAGGGTGAAAAACTGTTTTTT
TRBV5-6	NA	TRBJ2-3	TRBD2	CASSLESRGDTDTRYF	TGTGCCAGCAGCTTGGAATCGCGGGGGGACACAGATACGCGGTATTTT
TRBV7-9	few	TRBJ1-5	NA	CASSYVGSNQPQHF	TGTGCCAGCAGCTACGTGGGTAGCAATCAGCCCCAGCATTTT
TRBV20-1	few	TRBJ1-2	NA	CSAWTASYGYTF	TGCAGTGCGTGGACCGCTAGCTATGGCTACACCTTC
TRBV5-1	few	TRBJ2-7	TRBD2	CASSGRTSGSYEQYF	TGCGCCAGCAGCGGAAGGACTAGCGGGAGCTACGAGCAGTACTTC
TRBV2	few	TRBJ1-2	NA	CASRNRVYGYTF	TGTGCCAGCAGAAACAGAGTCTATGGCTACACCTTC
TRBV3-1	few	TRBJ2-6	NA	CASSQVYGSGANVLTF	TGTGCCAGCAGCCAAGTCTATGGGTCTGGGGCCAACGTCCTGACTTTC
TRBV5-1	few	TRBJ2-5	NA	CASSLDLRAGETQYF	TGCGCCAGCAGCTTGGATTTGAGAGCGGGTGAGACCCAGTACTTC
TRBV19	NA	TRBJ2-1	NA	CASSIMFPEGPSFLEQFF	TGTGCCAGTAGTATTATGTTCCCCGAGGGGCCATCTTTTCTTGAGCAGTTCTTC
TRBV12-3/TRBV12-4	few	TRBJ2-5	TRBD1	CASSSGTGGAQTQYF	TGTGCCAGCAGTTCCGGGACAGGGGGCGCGCAGACCCAGTACTTC
TRBV2	NA	TRBJ2-5	NA	CASSSRALGGTQYF	TGTGCCAGCAGCTCGCGGGCGCTCGGGGGGACCCAGTACTTC
TRBV20-1	NA	TRBJ1-1	NA	CSARPRALNTEAFF	TGCAGTGCTAGGCCCAGGGCTTTGAACACTGAAGCTTTCTTT
TRBV20-1	NA	TRBJ1-1	NA	CSWRRTNTEAFF	TGCAGCTGGAGACGGACGAACACTGAAGCTTTCTTT
TRBV20-1	NA	TRBJ2-1	NA	CSAHQGGHNEQFF	TGCAGTGCCCACCAAGGGGGTCACAATGAGCAGTTCTTC
TRBV7-6	NA	TRBJ2-7	TRBD2	CASSPTLAGGHEQYF	TGTGCCAGCAGCCCAACGTTAGCGGGCGGTCACGAGCAGTACTTC
TRBV6-6	few	TRBJ1-1	NA	CASSYGMNTEAFF	TGTGCCAGCAGTTACGGTATGAACACTGAAGCTTTCTTT
TRBV20-1	NA	TRBJ2-1	NA	CSASPPDGDRMDEQFF	TGCAGTGCTAGTCCTCCGGATGGGGATAGGATGGATGAGCAGTTCTTC
TRBV29-1	NA	TRBJ1-2	NA	CSVGSRESDYGYTF	TGCAGCGTTGGCAGCAGGGAGTCGGACTATGGCTACACCTTC
TRBV24-1	few	TRBJ2-3	TRBD1	CATRGDRSADTQYF	TGTGCCACCAGAGGGGACAGGTCTGCAGATACGCAGTATTTT
TRBV7-9	few	TRBJ2-7	TRBD1	CAGSSDRGKQYF	TGTGCCGGCAGCTCGGACAGGGGGAAACAGTACTTC
TRBV6-1	NA	TRBJ2-1	NA	CASGAAVYNEQFF	TGTGCCAGCGGTGCGGCGGTCTACAATGAGCAGTTCTTC
TRBV7-2	few	TRBJ2-7	NA	CASRFEGEQYF	TGTGCCAGCAGATTCGAGGGCGAGCAGTACTTC
TRBV6-5	once	TRBJ2-5	TRBD1	CACSIDRGRVAETQYF	TGTGCCTGCAGCATAGACAGGGGAAGGGTTGCGGAGACCCAGTACTTC
TRBV7-2	NA	TRBJ2-1	NA	CASSDSASFNEQFF	TGTGCCAGCAGCGACAGCGCCTCCTTCAATGAGCAGTTCTTC
TRBV9	NA	TRBJ2-1	TRBD1	CASSVEGQGGTFGQFF	TGTGCCAGCAGCGTTGAAGGACAGGGGGGTACCTTTGGGCAGTTCTTC
TRBV6-5	NA	TRBJ1-6	TRBD1	CASSYSPGQKSSYNSPLHF	TGTGCCAGCAGTTACTCCCCGGGACAGAAAAGCTCCTATAATTCACCCCTCCACTTT
TRBV7-2	NA	TRBJ2-5	NA	CASSLGTTGGGQYF	TGTGCCAGCAGCTTAGGGACCACCGGTGGAGGCCAGTACTTC
TRBV5-1	NA	TRBJ1-1	NA	CASSLGMDLNTEAFF	TGCGCCAGCAGCTTGGGTATGGACTTGAACACTGAAGCTTTCTTT
TRBV2	few	TRBJ2-3	NA	CASHPFDSATDTQYF	TGTGCCAGTCACCCATTTGATAGCGCCACAGATACGCAGTATTTT